These 21 T cell receptor beta chains were sequenced from one sample in a study of cytomegalovirus exposure and HLA in healthy donors (dated by TCRdb to about 2017). The library relied on the immunoSEQ multiplex PCR assay. Imported from immuneACCESS, the table was reduced by TCRdb to in-frame sequences with V and J called. These copies leave out some clones; in studies compared against another copy, an unresolved V gene accounts for under half, and the cause of the remainder is not known. The sample table shows 110,000 or so clones, and around 88% are seen once. About 1.8% of the sample is in the top ten clones. Sequences were obtained from PBMCs. The receptors were gathered from a man between 18 and 35 years old in good health and CMV-seronegative.

The chain employs TRBV7-2 and TRBJ1-1; 7 bases match TRBD1. The CDR3 is 14 amino acids. The germline V gene encodes CDR1 SGHTA and CDR2 FQGNSA. After removal of 1 base from V and 5 bases from J, the junction contained 4 bases not matched to a gene. The CDR3 loop reads CASSLVRGPTEAFF. CDR3 DNA: TGTGCCAGCAGCTTAGTTAGGGGGCCGACTGAAGCTTTCTTT.

The chain uses TRBV7-9 and TRBJ1-3; TRBD1 matches 8 bases. This CDR3 spans 14 amino acids. J was trimmed by 11 bases and V by 1 base; bases with no gene match: 7. Germline loops: CDR1 SEHNR, CDR2 FQNEAQ (reference sequence). Here the CDR3 reads CASSLGRGRQSIYF. In DNA form, the CDR3 reads TGTGCCAGCAGCTTAGGCAGGGGGCGGCAATCCATATATTTT.

The rearrangement links TRBV27 to TRBJ1-5; D not certain. This CDR3 has 16 residues. V was cut by 2 bases and J by 0 bases, with 11 bases left in between. Germline CDR1 is MNHEY and CDR2 is SMNVEV (reference sequence). The CDR3 spells CASSLISRGSNQPQHF. In nucleotides, the CDR3 is TGTGCCAGCAGTTTAATTTCACGAGGTAGCAATCAGCCCCAGCATTTT.

This chain links TRBV7-8 with TRBJ2-7; a weak D match, TRBD2 (6 bases). Germline CDR1 is SGHVS and CDR2 is FQNEAQ. Trimming cost V 4 bases and J 2 bases, with 12 bases left between them. CDR3 size: 14 residues. The CDR3, as DNA: TGTGCCAGCAGCTACGGAGGACTAACCTACGAGCAGTACTTC. Its protein product is CASSYGGLTYEQYF.

The chain joins TRBV11-3 to TRBJ2-7, with 8 nucleotides matching TRBD1. Trimming cost V 4 bases and J 5 bases; bases outside gene matches: 7. The CDR3 sequence is 14 residues long. Germline CDR1 is SGHNT and CDR2 is YENEEA. For the CDR3, the DNA is TGTGCCAGCAGCTCCTGGACAGGGCCCAACGAGCAGTACTTC. Amino acid sequence: CASSSWTGPNEQYF.

This clone was recorded only once. The rearrangement links TRBV9 to TRBJ2-2; 12 positions agree with TRBD2. Germline V gives CDR1 SGDLS, CDR2 YYNGEE. The CDR3 length is 16 residues. With 3 bases clipped from V and 5 bases from J, the junction kept 5 bases outside the gene matches. CDR3 sequence reads: CASSGAGTSGTGELFF. CDR3 nucleotides: TGTGCCAGCAGCGGCGCCGGGACTAGCGGGACCGGGGAGCTGTTTTTT.

The chain couples TRBV2 to TRBJ1-4, with D possibly matching TRBD1 (5 bases). Germline V lookup: CDR1 SNHLY, CDR2 FYNNEI. This CDR3 region has 14 residues. With 1 base removed from V and 5 bases from J, the gap between germline ends came to 8 bases. The CDR3 is CASSEGQTNEKLFF. In DNA, the CDR3 is TGTGCCAGCAGTGAAGGACAGACGAATGAAAAACTGTTTTTT.

The chain combines TRBV7-7 with TRBJ1-5; D possibly corresponds to TRBD1 (6 bases). The V end was cut by 4 bases, the J end by 7 bases, with 11 bases between. The CDR3 has 13 residues. The germline gives CDR1 SSHAT, CDR2 FNYEAQ (reference sequence). The DNA of the CDR3 is TGTGCCAGCAGCTACAGGGAAGGGCAGCCCCAGCATTTT. It codes for CASSYREGQPQHF.

The CDR3 sequence: CASSWDSGGQSEQYF. The CDR3 DNA reads as TGTGCCAGCAGTTGGGATAGCGGGGGGCAATCCGAGCAGTACTTC. This chain connects TRBV28 to TRBJ2-7; 10 nucleotides align to TRBD2. Trimming cost V 4 bases and J 6 bases; bases outside gene matches: 9. The CDR3 length is 15 residues. The V gene's germline CDR1 is MDHEN and CDR2 SYDVKM.

This CDR3 is CASSLVDRNSPLHF. The CDR3 nucleotides are TGTGCCAGCAGCTTAGTCGACAGAAATTCACCCCTCCACTTT. The chain recombines TRBV7-2 with TRBJ1-6; perhaps TRBD1 as D (5 bases). CDR1 SGHTA and CDR2 FQGNSA come from the germline V gene. V lost 1 base to trimming and J lost 7 bases, with 8 bases between them. CDR3 length equals 14 residues.

The chain uses TRBV2 and TRBJ2-7; 7 bases agree with TRBD1. Germline trimming cut 9 bases from V and 2 bases from J; bases unmatched to any gene: 1. CDR1 is SNHLY, CDR2 FYNNEI, per germline. The CDR3 consists of 11 residues. The DNA of the CDR3 is TGTGCCAGTGGGACAGCCTACGAGCAGTACTTC. Its protein product is CASGTAYEQYF.

The rearrangement uses TRBV7-9 and TRBJ2-3; 8 nucleotides line up with TRBD1. The length of the CDR3 is 16 residues. CDR1 is SEHNR, CDR2 FQNEAQ, per germline (reference sequence). Losses at the gene ends were 5 bases for V and 2 bases for J; bases not matched to a gene: 9. The CDR3 nucleotides are TGTGCCAGCAGCCCCAGGGGGCCAACCTTCACAGATACGCAGTATTTT. Amino acid sequence: CASSPRGPTFTDTQYF.

This clone was counted a single time. The chain carries TRBV25-1 and TRBJ2-7; possible D gene TRBD1, 6 bases. The ends were cut back, 1 base at V and 0 bases at J, with 19 bases in the middle. Germline values: CDR1 MGHDK, CDR2 SYGVNS. The CDR3 extends over 18 amino acids. DNA of the CDR3: TGTGCCAGCAGTGAATTTACGGGTCGGGACAAGAGCTCCTACGAGCAGTACTTC. Its protein product is CASSEFTGRDKSSYEQYF.

This clone has just one count. The V gene is TRBV27, the J gene TRBJ2-1; TRBD2 aligns across 10 bases. Germline assignment: CDR1 MNHEY and CDR2 SMNVEV (reference sequence). Trimming cost V 3 bases and J 6 bases; bases outside gene matches: 5. The CDR3 loop spans 15 amino acids. The CDR3: CASSFKREGVNEQFF. The CDR3 DNA sequence: TGTGCCAGCAGTTTTAAGCGGGAGGGCGTCAATGAGCAGTTCTTC.

The chain recombines TRBV9 with TRBJ2-5, with 13 bases fitting TRBD2. Looked up from germline, CDR1 is SGDLS and CDR2 is YYNGEE. The CDR3 covers 15 residues. Losses at the gene ends were 4 bases for V and 2 bases for J; bases not matched to a gene: 2. The CDR3 DNA reads TGTGCCAGCAGCCGGGGACTAGCGGGGCAAGAGACCCAGTACTTC. It yields the protein CASSRGLAGQETQYF.

The CDR3 DNA sequence: TGTGCCAGCAGTACAGGGTACACAGATACGCAGTATTTT. Encoded protein: CASSTGYTDTQYF. This chain links TRBV6-6 with TRBJ2-3; D is possibly TRBD1 (6 bases). Germline-derived CDR1 and CDR2 are MNHNY and SVGAGI (reference sequence). This CDR3 has 13 residues. V lost 5 bases and J lost 2, with 8 bases in between.

CDR3 residues: CASNDPGGRNYGYTF. In nucleotides, the CDR3 is TGTGCCAGTAACGATCCAGGGGGCCGTAACTATGGCTACACCTTC. The chain couples TRBV19 to TRBJ1-2; 8 bases are shared with TRBD1. The CDR3 is 15 residues long. After removal of 7 bases from V and 1 base from J, the junction contained 8 bases not matched to a gene. CDR1 is LNHDA and CDR2 is SQIVND in the germline V gene (reference sequence).

The chain uses TRBV7-6 and TRBJ2-1; TRBD2 might be the D (6 bases). The germline V and J ends were trimmed by 1 base and 5 bases, with 6 bases remaining between them. The CDR3 has 13 amino acids. Germline values: CDR1 SGHVS, CDR2 FNYEAQ. In nucleotides, the CDR3 is TGTGCCAGCAGCTTAGGGGAGGACAATGAGCAGTTCTTC. This sequence encodes CASSLGEDNEQFF.

The chain combines TRBV5-4 with TRBJ2-3; 12 bases are shared with TRBD2. The CDR3 has 14 residues. Germline-derived CDR1 and CDR2 are SGHNT and YYREEE (reference sequence). Trimming took 4 bases from V and 7 from J; bases not matched to a gene: 4. The chain's CDR3 is CASSHTSGGNTQYF. In nucleotides, the CDR3 is TGTGCCAGCAGCCATACTAGCGGGGGGAATACGCAGTATTTT.

The rearrangement joins TRBV27 to TRBJ2-3, with TRBD1 matching over 7 bases. The CDR3 covers 13 residues. Germline assignment: CDR1 MNHEY and CDR2 SMNVEV (reference sequence). V lost 3 bases and J lost 10; bases outside the gene matches: 7. The CDR3 reads CASSFSRQGAQYF. In nucleotides, the CDR3 is TGTGCCAGCAGTTTTTCTAGACAGGGCGCGCAGTATTTT.

CDR3 amino acids: CASGSRTGDEKLFF. The CDR3 DNA reads TGTGCCAGTGGATCGAGGACAGGGGATGAAAAACTGTTTTTT. This chain connects TRBV19 to TRBJ1-4; 9 bases line up with TRBD1. Trimming at V came to 8 bases and at J to 6 bases, leaving 7 bases not matched to a gene. CDR3 size: 14 residues. CDR1 and CDR2 (germline): LNHDA, SQIVND (reference sequence). Using reference TRBV19 and TRBJ1-4 for the parts outside the CDR3, the full variable domain is DGGITQSPKYLFRKEGQNVTLSCEQNLNHDAMYWYRQDPGQGLRLIYYSQIVNDFQKGDIAEGYSVSREKKESFPLTVTSAQKNPTAFYLCASGSRTGDEKLFFGSGTQLSVL.